The 4 T cell receptor beta chains below were found in one sample sequenced in a study of T cell responses to AZD1222 COVID-19 vaccine. Profiled with immunoSEQ multiplex PCR; TCRdb holds only in-frame clones, not every one. Here the sample spans some 150,000 clones, 85% to 90% being singletons. The input for sequencing was peripheral blood, taken 28 days after the second AZD1222 dose. All receptors derive from an adult who received the AZD1222 COVID-19 vaccine.

This rearrangement joins TRBV19 to TRBJ1-2; D perhaps matches TRBD1 (6 bases). Trimming cost V 1 base and J 1 base, with 13 bases left between them. There are 16 residues in the CDR3. Germline V gene sequence: CDR1 LNHDA, CDR2 SQIVND (reference sequence). In DNA form, the CDR3 reads TGTGCCAGTAGTATAGGGGGACGGACAGTTAACTATGGCTACACCTTC. Amino acids: CASSIGGRTVNYGYTF.

The chain uses TRBV6-5 and TRBJ2-3; 9 bases map to TRBD2. CDR1 is MNHEY, CDR2 SVGAGI, per germline. V dropped 7 bases and J dropped 6; count of bases not matched to a gene: 8. The CDR3 is made up of 14 amino acids. The CDR3 reads CASTRAGGGDTQYF. The CDR3 DNA is TGTGCCAGCACTCGAGCGGGGGGAGGGGATACGCAGTATTTT.

The chain combines TRBV20-1 with TRBJ1-2; TRBD1 is a possible D gene (5 bases). Germline assignment: CDR1 DFQATT and CDR2 SNEGSKA (reference sequence). This CDR3 comprises 12 residues. V shed 3 bases and J shed 3 bases, with 8 bases lying between them. The CDR3 region is CSASQGYYGYTF. In nucleotides, the CDR3 is TGCAGTGCTAGTCAGGGCTACTATGGCTACACCTTC.

The chain carries TRBV6-5 and TRBJ2-1; tentative D call: TRBD1 (6 bases). V was pared by 4 bases and J by 7 bases, with 8 bases between. Per the germline V gene, CDR1 is MNHEY and CDR2 is SVGAGI. CDR3 length equals 12 residues. This chain's CDR3 is CASSFQGNEQFF. In nucleotides, the CDR3 is TGTGCCAGCAGTTTTCAGGGGAATGAGCAGTTCTTC.